The 17 T cell receptor beta chains below all came from one sample that was sequenced in a study of cytotoxic CD8 clonotypes in ibrutinib-treated CLL. Clones were sequenced by immunoSEQ multiplex PCR, and TCRdb holds only the in-frame ones, with some missing. The sample includes some 200,000 clones, 70% seen only once; the top ten take approximately 6%. The sample here was PBMCs, taken after 12 months of ibrutinib treatment. The receptor set was obtained from a human donor with chronic lymphocytic leukemia.

Worth noting for this clone: Sequence at one end of the junction differs from germline and may be a read error. This specimen includes other DNA sequences encoding the same CDR3. This chain joins TRBV7-6 and TRBJ2-7; D is ambiguous. This CDR3 region has 14 residues. Germline-derived CDR1 and CDR2 are SGHVS and FNYEAQ. The CDR3 spells CASSLREEEDEQYF. DNA of the CDR3: TGTGCCAGCAGCTTAAGAGAAGAAGAAGACGAGCAATACTTC.

This clone has a handful of counts. The chain joins TRBV4-1 to TRBJ2-1, with a tentative D call TRBD2 (6 bases). Trimming stripped 4 bases from V and 0 bases from J, with 16 bases between. The CDR3 is 17 amino acids. CDR1 is MGHRA, CDR2 YSYEKL, per germline. The CDR3 protein is CASSPGERFRSYNEQFF. The CDR3 DNA reads as TGCGCCAGCAGCCCGGGAGAGCGGTTCCGCTCCTACAATGAGCAGTTCTTC.

The chain carries TRBV5-1 and TRBJ2-7; no clear D gene. Deletions cut 4 bases from V and 0 bases from J, with 17 bases between. CDR1 SGHRS and CDR2 YFSETQ come from the germline V gene. The length of the CDR3 is 16 residues. In DNA form, the CDR3 reads TGCGCCAGCAGCGGTGAGTTAGGCAGGTCCTCCTACGAGCAGTACTTC. It yields the protein CASSGELGRSSYEQYF.

The table lists this clone with a few counts. The rearrangement links TRBV13 to TRBJ2-1; 9 bases line up with TRBD2. Germline-derived CDR1 and CDR2 are PRHDT and FYEKMQ (reference sequence). The CDR3 sequence is 16 residues long. V shed 1 base, J shed 6 bases, and the junction held 7 bases outside the gene matches. As DNA, the CDR3 is TGTGCCAGCAGCTTAGCTGTGACTAGCGGCTTCAATGAGCAGTTCTTC. This codes for CASSLAVTSGFNEQFF.

V usage is TRBV7-9 and J usage is TRBJ2-2; TRBD1 or TRBD2 may be the D gene (5 bases each). The CDR3 runs to 14 residues. Germline values: CDR1 SEHNR, CDR2 FQNEAQ (reference sequence). The germline V and J ends were trimmed by 3 bases and 5 bases, with 10 bases remaining between them. CDR3 sequence (DNA): TGTGCCAGCAGCTTTGAGGGGTGGACCGGGGAGCTGTTTTTT. This sequence encodes CASSFEGWTGELFF.

The gene calls are TRBV6-5 and TRBJ1-2, with D possibly TRBD1 on 6 matching bases. With 2 bases removed from V and 6 bases from J, the gap between germline ends came to 10 bases. CDR1 MNHEY and CDR2 SVGAGI come from the germline V gene. This CDR3 is built from 13 residues. The CDR3 reads CASSYGQGNGYTF. The CDR3 nucleotides read TGTGCCAGCAGTTACGGTCAGGGGAATGGCTACACCTTC.

The chain carries TRBV7-9 and TRBJ2-4; D perhaps matches TRBD2 (6 bases). The CDR3 totals 13 residues. The germline CDR1 and CDR2 sequences are SEHNR and FQNEAQ (reference sequence). Deletions cut 3 bases from V and 15 bases from J, with 18 bases between. The CDR3 spells CASSLTSLGGRYF. CDR3 nucleotide sequence: TGTGCCAGCAGCTTGACTTCCCTGGGAGGACGGTACTTC.

The CDR3 DNA reads as TGCGCCAGCAGGATCGCCTTTGGAGGGCTTAGCTATGGCTACACCTTC. Residues: CASRIAFGGLSYGYTF. The chain couples TRBV5-1 to TRBJ1-2, with D uncertain. This CDR3 is 16 amino acids long. CDR1 is SGHRS, CDR2 YFSETQ, per germline. V gave up 5 bases and J gave up 4 bases, with 21 bases separating them. Full variable domain (missing parts from reference TRBV5-1 and TRBJ1-2): KAGVTQTPRYLIKTRGQQVTLSCSPISGHRSVSWYQQTPGQGLQFLFEYFSETQRNKGNFPGRFSGRQFSNSRSEMNVSTLELGDSALYLCASRIAFGGLSYGYTFGSGTRLTVV.

The CDR3 is CSVEGVDREAFF. The CDR3 DNA sequence: TGCAGCGTTGAAGGGGTCGACAGGGAAGCTTTCTTT. The rearrangement uses TRBV29-1 and TRBJ1-1, with D perhaps TRBD1 (6 bases). V lost 1 base and J 8 bases, leaving 11 bases between the germline ends. The CDR3 sequence is 12 residues long. Germline CDR1 SQVTM, CDR2 ANQGSEA.

The genes are TRBV7-8 and TRBJ1-4, with D possibly matching TRBD1 (5 bases). This CDR3 has 14 residues. Trimming took off 6 bases at V and 0 bases at J, with 8 bases between the two ends. Germline CDR1 is SGHVS and CDR2 is FQNEAQ. The CDR3 coding sequence is TGTGCCAGCAGGCGGGGCTCAACTAATGAAAAACTGTTTTTT. Translating gives CASRRGSTNEKLFF.

The V call is TRBV2, the J call TRBJ1-1, with a tentative D call TRBD1 (6 bases). Trimming left V 6 bases short and J 4 bases short, with 15 bases between. The CDR3 has 14 amino acids. Germline values: CDR1 SNHLY, CDR2 FYNNEI. The CDR3 sequence: CASRVQGYSTEAFF. The CDR3 DNA is TGTGCCAGCAGGGTACAGGGTTATAGCACTGAAGCTTTCTTT.

The chain joins TRBV4-3 to TRBJ2-7; D ambiguous. CDR1 LGHNA and CDR2 YSLEER come from the germline V gene. This CDR3 spans 12 amino acids. The V end lost 0 bases, the J end lost 5 bases, and 5 bases lay between the germline ends. The CDR3 protein is CASSQDRNEQYF. CDR3 in DNA: TGCGCCAGCAGCCAAGATCGGAACGAGCAGTACTTC.

The gene calls are TRBV27 and TRBJ1-3; D gene unclear. From germline, CDR1 is MNHEY and CDR2 SMNVEV (reference sequence). The CDR3 runs 15 residues. Trimming took 3 bases from V and 4 from J, leaving 13 bases between them. The CDR3 DNA follows: TGTGCCAGCAGTTTCCGGCCCGCTGCAGGAAACACCATATATTTT. Translated: CASSFRPAAGNTIYF.

The chain combines TRBV9 with TRBJ1-1, with 9 bases fitting TRBD1. V lost 3 bases and J lost 1; bases outside the gene matches: 7. CDR1 is SGDLS and CDR2 is YYNGEE in the germline V gene. This CDR3 is built from 16 residues. CDR3 nucleotides: TGTGCCAGCAGCGGGGACAACAGGGGGCGGAACACTGAAGCTTTCTTT. Amino acid sequence: CASSGDNRGRNTEAFF.

V is TRBV7-6 and J is TRBJ1-6; TRBD1 is a possible D gene (5 bases). V was clipped by 0 bases and J by 10 bases, with 22 bases between them. This CDR3 contains 18 residues. CDR1 is SGHVS, CDR2 FNYEAQ, per germline. The CDR3 region has the DNA TGTGCCAGCAGCTTAGCCCCCGGGACCGGCGAACGACGGTCACCCCTCCACTTT. Translating it yields CASSLAPGTGERRSPLHF.

This clone was observed a single time. The chain employs TRBV19 and TRBJ1-2; 7 bases are a match to TRBD1. The ends lost 3 bases at V and 6 bases at J; junction bases unmatched: 16. This CDR3 region has 17 residues. Germline assignment: CDR1 LNHDA and CDR2 SQIVND (reference sequence). CDR3 DNA: TGTGCCAGTAGTATCTGGCGTAGACAGGGCGGGGAGAATGGCTACACCTTC. It specifies CASSIWRRQGGENGYTF.

The table lists this clone with a few counts. This chain connects TRBV6-5 to TRBJ1-6; D not resolved. The CDR3 sequence is 15 residues long. CDR1 MNHEY and CDR2 SVGAGI come from the germline V gene. Trimming left V 2 bases short and J 7 bases short, with 12 bases between. The CDR3 DNA reads as TGTGCCAGCAGTTACAGCCCGGTCGAGAATTCACCCCTCCACTTT. Its protein product is CASSYSPVENSPLHF.